The 16 T cell receptor beta chains in this list originate from one sample, sequenced in a study of T cell responses to AZD1222 COVID-19 vaccine. Measured with immunoSEQ multiplex PCR; TCRdb has only the in-frame clones, and not every one. The sample includes 80,000 to 85,000 clones, approximately 90% of them seen just once. The sample in question was peripheral blood, obtained 28 days after the second AZD1222 dose. These receptors were obtained from an adult who received the AZD1222 COVID-19 vaccine.

The chain joins TRBV5-1 to TRBJ2-7; no definite D call. The V end was cut by 3 bases, the J end by 3 bases, with 10 bases between. Germline V gives CDR1 SGHRS, CDR2 YFSETQ. The CDR3 is made up of 13 amino acids. The CDR3, as DNA: TGCGCCAGCAGCTCTGAAGGGCTCTACGAGCAGTACTTC. As protein: CASSSEGLYEQYF.

This clone was recorded a few times. This chain uses TRBV7-3 with TRBJ2-1; 8 bases are a match to TRBD1. Trimming took 5 bases from V and 8 from J; bases not matched to a gene: 8. There are 14 residues in the CDR3. CDR1 and CDR2 (germline): SGHTA, FQGTGA. The CDR3 spells CASSLDRERHEQFF. The CDR3 DNA is TGTGCCAGCAGCCTGGACAGGGAGAGGCATGAGCAGTTCTTC.

In this sample, this clone turned up once. The J gene is TRBJ1-5, the V gene TRBV3-1 (or the pseudogene TRBV3-2), with 10 bases lining up with TRBD1. Germline CDR1 LGHDT, CDR2 YNNKEL (reference sequence). This CDR3 comprises 17 residues. With V trimmed by 1 base and J by 7 bases, 10 bases remained unmatched. CDR3 sequence (DNA): TGTGCCAGCAGCCAAGGGGTCGGGACAGGGGTAAAGCAGCCCCAGCATTTT. It specifies CASSQGVGTGVKQPQHF.

The V and J genes are TRBV11-2 and TRBJ2-7; TRBD1 might be the D (6 bases). CDR3 length: 11 amino acids. Trimming shortened V by 9 bases and J by 5 bases, and 11 bases separated the two germline ends. From germline, CDR1 is SGHAT and CDR2 FQNNGV. The CDR3 DNA reads TGTGCCAGTAAACAGGGCCACGAGCAGTACTTC. This codes for CASKQGHEQYF.

The chain uses TRBV7-9 and TRBJ2-5; no definite D call. Germline V gene lookup returns CDR1 SEHNR and CDR2 FQNEAQ (reference sequence). The CDR3 runs to 14 residues. The V and J ends lost 2 bases and 4 bases respectively, with 11 bases between them. CDR3 DNA: TGTGCCAGCAGCTTAACCCGGGTCGGAGAGACCCAGTACTTC. Residues: CASSLTRVGETQYF.

The chain employs TRBV29-1 and TRBJ1-1; D ambiguous. The CDR3 runs 12 residues. Trimming took 6 bases from V and 7 from J, leaving 15 bases between them. Per germline, CDR1 SQVTM and CDR2 ANQGSEA. The chain's CDR3 is CSVSTDGDEAFF. CDR3 nucleotides: TGCAGCGTAAGTACGGACGGCGATGAAGCTTTCTTT.

V is TRBV19 and J is TRBJ1-2, with a weak D call TRBD1 (6 bases). V shed 4 bases and J shed 2 bases, with 17 bases lying between them. The CDR3 contains 16 residues. The germline gives CDR1 LNHDA, CDR2 SQIVND (reference sequence). The CDR3 sequence is CASSTRTAPTNYGYTF. CDR3 DNA sequence: TGTGCCAGTAGTACTCGGACAGCCCCAACCAACTATGGCTACACCTTC.

V gene TRBV3-1 (or the pseudogene TRBV3-2) combines with J gene TRBJ2-5, with 8 bases lining up with TRBD2. J lost 4 bases, V lost 6 bases, and 13 bases had no gene match. Germline V gives CDR1 LGHDT, CDR2 YNNKEL (reference sequence). The CDR3 has 16 amino acids. CDR3 region: CASRRSGRTRAETQYF. The CDR3 DNA reads as TGTGCCAGCAGGCGGAGCGGGAGAACCCGGGCAGAGACCCAGTACTTC.

V usage is TRBV10-1 and J usage is TRBJ1-6; 8 bases agree with TRBD1. There are 15 residues in the CDR3. CDR1 WNHNN and CDR2 SYGVQD come from the germline V gene (reference sequence). V was clipped by 5 bases and J by 5 bases; unmatched bases: 5. The CDR3 DNA reads TGCGCCAGCAGTTTTATGGGACAGGATAATTCACCCCTCCACTTT. It translates to CASSFMGQDNSPLHF.

J is TRBJ2-3 and V is TRBV28, with unresolved D. Germline V gene data show CDR1 as MDHEN and CDR2 as SYDVKM. V lost 2 bases, J lost 2 bases, and 17 bases lay in between. The CDR3 covers 17 residues. Written as DNA, the CDR3 is TGTGCCAGCAGTTTAGGGGTCGAAGATCCCTTCACAGATACGCAGTATTTT. Translating gives CASSLGVEDPFTDTQYF. Using reference TRBV28 and TRBJ2-3 for the parts outside the CDR3, the full variable domain is DVKVTQSSRYLVKRTGEKVFLECVQDMDHENMFWYRQDPGLGLRLIYFSYDVKMKEKGDIPEGYSVSREKKERFSLILESASTNQTSMYLCASSLGVEDPFTDTQYFGPGTRLTVL.

This clone was seen just once. CDR3 sequence: CASSPMRQTGYEQYF. CDR3 nucleotide sequence: TGTGCCAGCAGCCCAATGAGGCAGACGGGCTACGAGCAGTACTTC. The chain combines TRBV4-2 with TRBJ2-7; no definite D call. Germline assignment: CDR1 LGHNA and CDR2 YNFKEQ. The CDR3 has 15 residues. V was shortened by 4 bases and J by 3 bases, with 16 bases between the two germline ends.

This chain links TRBV21-1 with TRBJ1-2; the tabulated D call, TRBD1, remains unverified against the DNA. TRBV21-1 is an annotated pseudogene. This CDR3 has 16 amino acids. The CDR3 region is CASSKTFRGHHYGYTF. The CDR3 bases are TGTGCCAGCAGCAAGACATTTAGGGGACACCACTATGGCTACACCTTC.

The gene calls are TRBV6-5 and TRBJ1-1; no definite D call. The CDR3 totals 13 residues. Trimming left V 7 bases short and J 8 bases short, with 17 bases between. Per the germline V gene, CDR1 is MNHEY and CDR2 is SVGAGI. Written as DNA, the CDR3 is TGTGCCAGCAAGGGCCGGAATCTTATCGAAGCTTTCTTT. Translating it yields CASKGRNLIEAFF.

The J gene is TRBJ1-5, the V gene TRBV2, with D possibly being TRBD1 (6 bases). Between the trimmed V and J ends, which lost 4 bases and 3 bases, there was a span of 13 bases. From germline, CDR1 is SNHLY and CDR2 FYNNEI. This CDR3 comprises 15 residues. This CDR3 is CASSGEQGPNQPQHF. CDR3 DNA sequence: TGTGCCAGCAGTGGGGAACAGGGTCCCAATCAGCCCCAGCATTTT.

The rearrangement uses TRBV6-2 or TRBV6-3 and TRBJ1-5; D may be TRBD1 (6 bases). The CDR3 consists of 16 residues. V was clipped by 0 bases and J by 2 bases, with 11 bases between them. The germline gives CDR1 MNHEY, CDR2 SVGEGT. CDR3 loop: CASSYSRQGRNQPQHF. In DNA, the CDR3 is TGTGCCAGCAGTTACTCTCGTCAGGGGCGCAATCAGCCCCAGCATTTT.

The rearrangement joins TRBV14 to TRBJ2-7; TRBD2 matches 14 bases. V shed 4 bases and J 0 bases; nucleotides not matched to a gene: 14. From germline, CDR1 is SGHDN and CDR2 FVKESK. The CDR3 has 20 residues. In DNA form, the CDR3 reads TGTGCCAGCAGCCCCCTCCCGGGACTAGCGGGAGAAGGGAGCTCCTACGAGCAGTACTTC. As protein: CASSPLPGLAGEGSSYEQYF.